This T cell receptor (beta chain) comes out of a study of blood T cell repertoires in COVID-19. Overall study: Whether acute or convalescent, the COVID-19 samples came from the United States, Italy and Spain. Sources were T cells, B-cell-depleted T cells, or PBMCs; the material itself was cDNA or gDNA.

Profiled with immunoSEQ multiplex PCR; TCRdb holds only in-frame clones, not every one. Of 490,000 or so clones listed, over 75% are singletons. Those enrolled, adults aged about 18 to 89 years, came from fewer than 25 US areas. Grouping used clinical history reported by participants in a survey and questionnaire. The germline CDR1 and CDR2 sequences are SGHAT and FQNNGV. V lost 6 bases to trimming and J lost 4 bases, with 13 bases between them. CDR3 length equals 14 residues. The chain uses TRBV11-2 and TRBJ1-3; tentative D call: TRBD1 (5 bases). The clonotype originates from a middle-aged woman who had recovered from COVID-19. The sample comprised PBMCs or T cells enriched from blood (not recorded which). The CDR3, as DNA: TGTGCCAGCAGACATACGGGGGGAGGAAACACCATATATTTT. It is translated as CASRHTGGGNTIYF.